These T cell receptor beta chains were read from a single sample in a study of CD8+CD57+ T cells in acquired aplastic anemia. Via MiXCR, TCRdb re-called the reads, giving one row per CDR3 protein. There are some 200,000 distinct CDR3 sequences in the sample; less than 75% occur only once, and 58% lies in the top ten. Sequencing input: sorted CD4+, CD8+, or CD8+CD57+ T cells (not recorded which) from PBMCs. The receptors stem from a human donor with aplastic anemia. CDR3s include the opening cysteine and the closing phenylalanine or tryptophan. Each record gives: clone size, V gene, J gene, D gene, CDR3 protein, CDR3 DNA. D genes are given only for firm matches. Some rows have no size entry. The others give once, few or many, or a class for an expanded clone.

clone size: few; V gene: TRBV24-1; J gene: TRBJ2-7; D gene: NA; CDR3 protein: CATSVGGSAHEQYF; CDR3 DNA: TGTGCCACCAGTGTAGGTGGGAGTGCCCACGAGCAGTACTTC
clone size: once; V gene: TRBV19; J gene: TRBJ2-5; D gene: NA; CDR3 protein: CASSFLGGQETQYF; CDR3 DNA: TGTGCCAGTAGTTTTCTAGGGGGCCAAGAGACCCAGTACTTC
clone size: NA; V gene: TRBV5-1; J gene: TRBJ1-4; D gene: NA; CDR3 protein: CASSLESGPNEKLFF; CDR3 DNA: TGCGCCAGCAGCTTGGAGTCGGGGCCTAATGAAAAACTGTTTTTT
clone size: NA; V gene: TRBV15; J gene: TRBJ2-1; D gene: TRBD2; CDR3 protein: CATSRGIQRGGPYNEQFF; CDR3 DNA: TGTGCCACCAGCAGAGGGATTCAGCGGGGGGGCCCCTACAATGAGCAGTTCTTC
clone size: NA; V gene: TRBV25-1; J gene: TRBJ1-2; D gene: NA; CDR3 protein: CASSEYGGGAPRGYTF; CDR3 DNA: TGTGCCAGCAGTGAATACGGGGGGGGGGCGCCCCGTGGCTACACCTTC
clone size: NA; V gene: TRBV10-2; J gene: TRBJ2-3; D gene: TRBD2; CDR3 protein: CASSLGLGGPTDTQYF; CDR3 DNA: TGCGCCAGCAGTCTGGGACTAGGCGGGCCCACAGATACGCAGTATTTT
clone size: NA; V gene: TRBV20-1; J gene: TRBJ2-1; D gene: TRBD2; CDR3 protein: CSASGYSGTGQFF; CDR3 DNA: TGCAGTGCTAGTGGGTATAGCGGGACGGGTCAGTTCTTC
clone size: NA; V gene: TRBV29-1; J gene: TRBJ2-1; D gene: TRBD2; CDR3 protein: CSRLAGGYNEQFF; CDR3 DNA: TGCAGCAGACTAGCGGGGGGATACAATGAGCAGTTCTTC
clone size: NA; V gene: TRBV10-3; J gene: TRBJ2-1; D gene: NA; CDR3 protein: CAISEGARGDEQFF; CDR3 DNA: TGTGCCATCAGTGAGGGGGCTCGGGGCGATGAGCAGTTCTTC
clone size: NA; V gene: TRBV6-6; J gene: TRBJ2-7; D gene: TRBD2; CDR3 protein: CATDSSGLAYEQYF; CDR3 DNA: TGTGCCACGGATAGTAGCGGGTTAGCCTACGAGCAGTACTTC
clone size: NA; V gene: TRBV11-3; J gene: TRBJ1-6; D gene: NA; CDR3 protein: CASSSQAGSPLHF; CDR3 DNA: TGTGCCAGCAGCTCTCAGGCCGGGTCACCCCTCCACTTT
clone size: few; V gene: TRBV20-1; J gene: TRBJ2-7; D gene: TRBD1; CDR3 protein: CSASGTDSYEQYF; CDR3 DNA: TGCAGTGCTTCCGGGACAGACTCCTACGAGCAGTACTTC
clone size: few; V gene: TRBV15; J gene: TRBJ2-3; D gene: NA; CDR3 protein: CATSTRRRERGDTQYF; CDR3 DNA: TGTGCCACCAGCACCCGTCGGCGGGAAAGAGGGGATACGCAGTATTTT
clone size: large; V gene: TRBV2; J gene: TRBJ1-2; D gene: NA; CDR3 protein: CALGTGFGYTF; CDR3 DNA: TGTGCCCTCGGAACGGGCTTCGGCTACACCTTC
clone size: NA; V gene: TRBV7-8; J gene: TRBJ1-2; D gene: TRBD1; CDR3 protein: CATDRAGNGYTF; CDR3 DNA: TGTGCCACTGACAGGGCGGGGAATGGCTACACCTTC
clone size: NA; V gene: TRBV5-1; J gene: TRBJ2-7; D gene: NA; CDR3 protein: CASSLGGRNEQYF; CDR3 DNA: TGCGCCAGCAGCTTGGGGGGCCGCAATGAGCAGTACTTC
clone size: NA; V gene: TRBV2; J gene: TRBJ2-3; D gene: TRBD2; CDR3 protein: CASIAGNSFTDTQYF; CDR3 DNA: TGTGCCAGCATAGCGGGGAACAGCTTCACAGATACGCAGTATTTT
clone size: NA; V gene: TRBV7-3; J gene: TRBJ1-6; D gene: NA; CDR3 protein: CASSAGPGNSPLHF; CDR3 DNA: TGTGCCAGCAGCGCGGGACCCGGCAATTCACCCCTCCACTTT
clone size: NA; V gene: TRBV7-2; J gene: TRBJ2-7; D gene: TRBD1; CDR3 protein: CASSLGQGVGYEQYF; CDR3 DNA: TGTGCCAGCAGCTTGGGTCAGGGGGTTGGGTACGAGCAGTACTTC
clone size: NA; V gene: TRBV3-1; J gene: TRBJ2-1; D gene: TRBD1; CDR3 protein: CASSQADRDNEQFF; CDR3 DNA: TGTGCCAGCAGCCAAGCGGACAGGGACAATGAGCAGTTCTTC
clone size: NA; V gene: TRBV5-6; J gene: TRBJ1-5; D gene: NA; CDR3 protein: CASSLEGYGGNQPQHF; CDR3 DNA: TGTGCCAGCAGCTTGGAAGGGTACGGGGGCAATCAGCCCCAGCATTTT
clone size: NA; V gene: TRBV7-4; J gene: TRBJ2-5; D gene: TRBD2; CDR3 protein: CASSLALAGGPVRETQYF; CDR3 DNA: TGTGCCAGCAGCTTAGCTCTAGCGGGAGGGCCGGTACGAGAGACCCAGTACTTC
clone size: NA; V gene: TRBV15; J gene: TRBJ2-1; D gene: TRBD2; CDR3 protein: CATSSLAGVIMNEQFF; CDR3 DNA: TGTGCCACCAGCAGCTTAGCGGGGGTAATAATGAATGAGCAGTTCTTC
clone size: NA; V gene: TRBV29-1; J gene: TRBJ2-1; D gene: TRBD2; CDR3 protein: CSVPHLAGGKYNEQFF; CDR3 DNA: TGCAGCGTTCCTCACCTAGCGGGAGGGAAATACAATGAGCAGTTCTTC
clone size: NA; V gene: TRBV7-2; J gene: TRBJ2-1; D gene: NA; CDR3 protein: CASSFNGPEQFF; CDR3 DNA: TGTGCCAGCAGCTTCAACGGACCAGAGCAGTTCTTC
clone size: many; V gene: TRBV5-1; J gene: TRBJ2-6; D gene: TRBD2; CDR3 protein: CASSSPGLAGVGANVLTF; CDR3 DNA: TGCGCCAGCAGCTCCCCGGGACTAGCGGGGGTCGGGGCCAACGTCCTGACTTTC
clone size: NA; V gene: TRBV5-1; J gene: TRBJ1-4; D gene: NA; CDR3 protein: CASSGQNSNEKLFF; CDR3 DNA: TGCGCCAGCAGCGGGCAAAATTCGAATGAAAAACTGTTTTTT
clone size: NA; V gene: TRBV12-3/TRBV12-4; J gene: TRBJ2-3; D gene: NA; CDR3 protein: CAAGIWGTQYF; CDR3 DNA: TGTGCCGCAGGAATTTGGGGTACGCAGTATTTT
clone size: few; V gene: TRBV7-9; J gene: TRBJ2-7; D gene: TRBD1; CDR3 protein: CASSLGDSLEYF; CDR3 DNA: TGTGCCAGCAGCTTGGGGGACAGCCTAGAGTACTTC
clone size: NA; V gene: TRBV7-9; J gene: TRBJ1-3; D gene: NA; CDR3 protein: CASSLAPTGFSGNTIYF; CDR3 DNA: TGTGCCAGCAGCTTAGCTCCCACAGGGTTCTCTGGAAACACCATATATTTT
clone size: NA; V gene: TRBV20-1; J gene: TRBJ2-7; D gene: TRBD2; CDR3 protein: CSAPNPLAGRGEQYF; CDR3 DNA: TGCAGTGCGCCGAACCCACTAGCGGGGAGGGGCGAGCAGTACTTC
clone size: few; V gene: TRBV10-3; J gene: TRBJ2-1; D gene: NA; CDR3 protein: CASGATNEQFF; CDR3 DNA: TGTGCCAGCGGGGCCACCAATGAGCAGTTCTTC
clone size: once; V gene: TRBV12-3/TRBV12-4; J gene: TRBJ1-5; D gene: NA; CDR3 protein: CASSLAGAPQPQHF; CDR3 DNA: TGTGCCAGCAGTTTAGCAGGGGCCCCTCAGCCCCAGCATTTT
clone size: few; V gene: TRBV5-4; J gene: TRBJ2-5; D gene: NA; CDR3 protein: CASSLVQETQYF; CDR3 DNA: TGTGCCAGCAGCTTGGTCCAAGAGACCCAGTACTTC
clone size: NA; V gene: TRBV7-9; J gene: TRBJ2-7; D gene: NA; CDR3 protein: CASSRRLGSSYEQYF; CDR3 DNA: TGTGCCAGCAGCCGTCGTTTGGGGAGCTCCTACGAGCAGTACTTC
clone size: NA; V gene: TRBV2; J gene: TRBJ1-2; D gene: NA; CDR3 protein: CASSEESRVGYTF; CDR3 DNA: TGTGCCAGCAGTGAAGAATCGCGAGTGGGCTACACCTTC
clone size: few; V gene: TRBV10-3; J gene: TRBJ2-7; D gene: TRBD1; CDR3 protein: CAITPDRVHEQYF; CDR3 DNA: TGTGCCATCACCCCGGACAGGGTCCACGAGCAGTACTTC
clone size: once; V gene: TRBV7-3; J gene: TRBJ1-2; D gene: NA; CDR3 protein: CASSQNTDRPDYGYTF; CDR3 DNA: TGTGCCAGCAGCCAGAATACAGACCGGCCCGACTATGGCTACACCTTC
clone size: NA; V gene: TRBV19; J gene: TRBJ1-1; D gene: TRBD1; CDR3 protein: CASSKGAARNTEAFF; CDR3 DNA: TGTGCCAGTAGTAAGGGGGCGGCCCGGAACACTGAAGCTTTCTTT
clone size: NA; V gene: TRBV20-1; J gene: TRBJ2-5; D gene: NA; CDR3 protein: CSASHGYQETQYF; CDR3 DNA: TGCAGTGCTAGTCATGGGTACCAAGAGACCCAGTACTTC
clone size: once; V gene: TRBV7-9; J gene: TRBJ1-2; D gene: NA; CDR3 protein: CASSLESRGYGYTF; CDR3 DNA: TGTGCCAGCAGCTTAGAGAGCAGGGGCTATGGCTACACCTTC
clone size: NA; V gene: TRBV5-4; J gene: TRBJ2-1; D gene: NA; CDR3 protein: CASSLEAGVGEQFF; CDR3 DNA: TGTGCCAGCAGCTTGGAGGCAGGGGTAGGTGAGCAGTTCTTC
clone size: NA; V gene: TRBV5-1; J gene: TRBJ1-1; D gene: NA; CDR3 protein: CASSLAQGHMNTEAFF; CDR3 DNA: TGCGCCAGCAGCTTGGCCCAGGGCCACATGAACACTGAAGCTTTCTTT
clone size: few; V gene: TRBV5-1; J gene: TRBJ2-7; D gene: TRBD2; CDR3 protein: CASSQGSSGPSYEQYF; CDR3 DNA: TGCGCCAGCAGCCAAGGATCTAGCGGGCCCTCCTACGAGCAGTACTTC
clone size: NA; V gene: TRBV2; J gene: TRBJ1-3; D gene: NA; CDR3 protein: CASIPDSFYGNTIYF; CDR3 DNA: TGTGCCAGCATACCAGACAGCTTTTATGGAAACACCATATATTTT